Included here is one T cell receptor (beta chain) sequence, with context. Its antigen remains unidentified. Sample barcodes and UMIs were carried by the TCR alpha and TCR beta cDNA libraries that 5'RACE generated with constant-segment primers. TCRdb re-analysed the 5' RACE reads in MiXCR, keeping a single row per CDR3 protein. The repertoire consists of 250,000 to 400,000 distinct CDR3 sequences, with 13% to 15% occurring once and the leading ten covering 20% to 25%. The data were taken from a study of T-cell memory formation after mild COVID-19. Looking at the study overall: TCR clusters were mostly donor specific.

Overall study results and limits: Nothing showed for sure that second-wave clones peaking on day 37 were SARS-CoV-2 specific. Of the contracting clones, CD4+ ones lay mainly in CM and EM, and CD8+ ones in EMRA.

Trimming cost V 6 bases and J 7 bases; bases outside gene matches: 15. This CDR3 comprises 16 residues. The germline V gene has CDR1 SGHRS and CDR2 YFSETQ. The clonotype comes from a man younger than 30 who had mild COVID-19 (a few samples of this study predate the infection). Cell type and time point are not known. This chain links TRBV5-1 with TRBJ2-4; TRBD2 matches 8 bases. The sequenced sample consisted of PBMCs or a T cell subset sorted from them (not recorded which). The CDR3, as DNA: TGCGCCAGCACCCCCGGGGGGGGCGCATCTCTGAACATTCAGTACTTC. It yields the protein CASTPGGGASLNIQYF.